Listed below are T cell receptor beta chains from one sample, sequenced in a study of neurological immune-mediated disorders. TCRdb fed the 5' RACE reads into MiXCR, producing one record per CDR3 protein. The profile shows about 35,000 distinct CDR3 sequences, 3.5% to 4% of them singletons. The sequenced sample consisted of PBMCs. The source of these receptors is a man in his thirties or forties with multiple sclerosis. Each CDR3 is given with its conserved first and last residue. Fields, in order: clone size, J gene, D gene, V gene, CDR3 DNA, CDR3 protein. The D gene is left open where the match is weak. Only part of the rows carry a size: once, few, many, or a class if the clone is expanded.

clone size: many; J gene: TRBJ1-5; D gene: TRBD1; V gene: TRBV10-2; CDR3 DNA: TGCGCCAGCGCCCGACAGGGAAGCAATCAGCCCCAGCATTTT; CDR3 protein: CASARQGSNQPQHF
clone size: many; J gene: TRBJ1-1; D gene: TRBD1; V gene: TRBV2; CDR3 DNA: TGTGCCAGCAACACCGGGACAGGGAATGGGGAAGCTTTCTTT; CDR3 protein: CASNTGTGNGEAFF
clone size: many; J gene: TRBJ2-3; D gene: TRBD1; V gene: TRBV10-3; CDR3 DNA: TGTGCCATCAGATGGGACAGATATAGCACAGATACGCAGTATTTT; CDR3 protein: CAIRWDRYSTDTQYF
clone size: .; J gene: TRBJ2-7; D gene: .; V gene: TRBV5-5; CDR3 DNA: TGTGCCAGCAGCCCCGGGACAAACGAGCAGTACTTC; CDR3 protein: CASSPGTNEQYF
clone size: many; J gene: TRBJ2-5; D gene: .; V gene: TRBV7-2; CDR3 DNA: TGTGCCAGCAGCTTGGGGGGCACTCAAGAGACCCAGTACTTC; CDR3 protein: CASSLGGTQETQYF
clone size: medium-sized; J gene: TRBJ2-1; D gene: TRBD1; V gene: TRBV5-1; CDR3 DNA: TGCGCCAGCAGCTTGAGGGCAGGGGGCAATGAGCAGTTCTTC; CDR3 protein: CASSLRAGGNEQFF
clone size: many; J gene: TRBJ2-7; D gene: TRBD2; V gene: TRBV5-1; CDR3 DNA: TGCGCCAGCAGCCCCGAAGGACTAGCGGGGGGTATTGCGTACTTC; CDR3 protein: CASSPEGLAGGIAYF
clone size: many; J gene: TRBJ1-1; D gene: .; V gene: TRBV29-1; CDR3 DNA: TGCAGCGTACCCAAGCAGGGGATGAACACTGAAGCTTTCTTT; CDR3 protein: CSVPKQGMNTEAFF
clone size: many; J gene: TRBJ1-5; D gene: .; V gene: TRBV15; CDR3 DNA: TGTGCCACCAGCAGCCGGACAGTTCAGCCCCAGCATTTT; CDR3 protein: CATSSRTVQPQHF
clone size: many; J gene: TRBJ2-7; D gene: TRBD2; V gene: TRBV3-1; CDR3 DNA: TGTGCCAGCACCTGGACTAGCGGGTGTGCCGCGTACTACGAGCAGTACTTC; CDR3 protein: CASTWTSGCAAYYEQYF
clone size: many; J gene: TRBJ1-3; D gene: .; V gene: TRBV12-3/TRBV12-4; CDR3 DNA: TGTGCCAGCAGCCCTCAGAATTCGGGAAACACCATATATTTT; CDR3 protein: CASSPQNSGNTIYF
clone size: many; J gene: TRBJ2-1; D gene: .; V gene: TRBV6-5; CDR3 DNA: TGTGCCAGCAGTTACAAGGGTGAGCAGTTCTTC; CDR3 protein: CASSYKGEQFF
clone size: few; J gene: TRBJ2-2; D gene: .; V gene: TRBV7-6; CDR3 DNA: TGTGCCAGCAGCTTACTATACGGGGAGCTGTTTTTT; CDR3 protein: CASSLLYGELFF
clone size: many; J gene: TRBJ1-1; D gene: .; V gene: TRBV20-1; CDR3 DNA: TGCAGTGCTAGAGATTGGGACACTGAAGCTTTCTTT; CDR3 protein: CSARDWDTEAFF
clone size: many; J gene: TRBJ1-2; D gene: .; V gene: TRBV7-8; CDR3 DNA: TGTGCCAGCAGCTTATTCCGGGACGGCTCATATGGCTACACCTTC; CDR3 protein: CASSLFRDGSYGYTF
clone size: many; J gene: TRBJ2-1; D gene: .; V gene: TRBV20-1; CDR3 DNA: TGCAGTGCTAGAGTAAGCAATGAGCAGTTCTTC; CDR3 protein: CSARVSNEQFF
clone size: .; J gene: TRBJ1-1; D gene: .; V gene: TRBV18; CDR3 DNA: TGTGCCAACTCACCATCAGAATTTAACACTGAAGCTTTCTTT; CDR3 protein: CANSPSEFNTEAFF
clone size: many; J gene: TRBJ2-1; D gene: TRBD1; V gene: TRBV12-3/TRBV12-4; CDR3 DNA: TGTGCCAGCAGCGCCGGGACAGGACGAGAGCAGTTCTTC; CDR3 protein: CASSAGTGREQFF
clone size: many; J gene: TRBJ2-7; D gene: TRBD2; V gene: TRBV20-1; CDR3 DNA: TGCAGTGCTTGGCCCCTAGCGGGGGCGTACGACGAGCAGTACTTC; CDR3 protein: CSAWPLAGAYDEQYF
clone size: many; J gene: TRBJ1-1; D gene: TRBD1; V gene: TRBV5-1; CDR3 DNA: TGCGCCAGCAGCCCGAGACAGGGGGCCATGAACACTGAAGCTTTCTTT; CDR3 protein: CASSPRQGAMNTEAFF
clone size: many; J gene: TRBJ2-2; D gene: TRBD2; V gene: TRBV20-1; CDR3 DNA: TGCAGTGCGACCGGGACTAAGAACACCGGGGAGCTGTTTTTT; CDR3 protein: CSATGTKNTGELFF
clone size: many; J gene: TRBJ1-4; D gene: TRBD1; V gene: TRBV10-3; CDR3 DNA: TGTGCCATCAGATCACAGGGGACTAATGAAAAACTGTTTTTT; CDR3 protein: CAIRSQGTNEKLFF
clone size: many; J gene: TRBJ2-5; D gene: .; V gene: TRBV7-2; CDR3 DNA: TGTGCCAGCAGTGCGCAAGAGACCCAGTACTTC; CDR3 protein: CASSAQETQYF
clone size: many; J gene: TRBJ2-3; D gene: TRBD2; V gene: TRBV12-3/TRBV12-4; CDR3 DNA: TGTGCCAGCAGACCGCGGGGGGCAACAGATACGCAGTATTTT; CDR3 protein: CASRPRGATDTQYF
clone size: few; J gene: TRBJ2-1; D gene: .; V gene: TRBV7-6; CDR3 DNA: TGTGCCAGCAGCGAGTACAAAGGGTCCTACAATGAGCAGTTCTTC; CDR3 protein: CASSEYKGSYNEQFF
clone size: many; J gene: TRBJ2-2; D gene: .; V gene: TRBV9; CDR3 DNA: TGTGCCAGCAGCGTCTCGGGGGTCCCCGCTTACACCGGGGAGCTGTTTTTT; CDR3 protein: CASSVSGVPAYTGELFF
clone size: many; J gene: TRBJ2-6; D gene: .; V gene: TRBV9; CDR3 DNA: TGTGCCAGCAGCACCCCGGCCGGGGGAGCTGGGGCCAACGTCCTGACTTTC; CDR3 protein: CASSTPAGGAGANVLTF
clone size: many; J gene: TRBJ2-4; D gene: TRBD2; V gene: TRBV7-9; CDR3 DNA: TGTGCCAGCAGCTCCCCCGGGGGACTAGCGGGCAGTCAGTACTTC; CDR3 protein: CASSSPGGLAGSQYF
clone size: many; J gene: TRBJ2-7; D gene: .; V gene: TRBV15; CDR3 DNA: TGTGCCACCAGCAGACAGGGTGGGGAGCAGTACTTC; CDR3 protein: CATSRQGGEQYF
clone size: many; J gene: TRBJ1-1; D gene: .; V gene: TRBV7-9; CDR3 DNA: TGTGCCAGCAGCTTAGGACGGCTGAACACTGAAGCTTTCTTT; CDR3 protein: CASSLGRLNTEAFF
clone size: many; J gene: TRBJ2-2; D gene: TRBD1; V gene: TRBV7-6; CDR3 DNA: TGTGCCAGCAGCTTAACCTTCGGGACAGGGGGACCCGGGGAGCTGTTTTTT; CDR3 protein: CASSLTFGTGGPGELFF
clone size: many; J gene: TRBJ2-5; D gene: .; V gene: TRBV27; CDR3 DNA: TGTGCCAGCAGTCCTTCGGGACTCGACCCCGAGGAGACCCAGTACTTC; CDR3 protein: CASSPSGLDPEETQYF
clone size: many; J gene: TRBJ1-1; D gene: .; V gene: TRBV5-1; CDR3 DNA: TGCGCCAGCAGCTTAGGGGACCCTCTCGGGAACACTGAAGCTTTCTTT; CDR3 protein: CASSLGDPLGNTEAFF
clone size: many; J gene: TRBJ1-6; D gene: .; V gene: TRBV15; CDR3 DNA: TGTGCCACCAGCCAGAGACCAGGGTCGGGCTCACCCCTCCACTTT; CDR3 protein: CATSQRPGSGSPLHF
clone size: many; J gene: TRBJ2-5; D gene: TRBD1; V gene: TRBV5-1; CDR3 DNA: TGCGCCAGCAGCGGAGGGACAGGGGGGTATCAAGAGACCCAGTACTTC; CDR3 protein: CASSGGTGGYQETQYF
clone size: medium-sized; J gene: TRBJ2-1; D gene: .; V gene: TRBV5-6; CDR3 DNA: TGTGCCAGCAGCCGGGCAGGGGACAATGAGCAGTTCTTC; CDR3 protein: CASSRAGDNEQFF
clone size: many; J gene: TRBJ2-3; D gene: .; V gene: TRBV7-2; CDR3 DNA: TGTGCCAGCAGCACCACAGATACGCAGTATTTT; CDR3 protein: CASSTTDTQYF